Given below is one T cell receptor (beta chain) in context. Its specificity is unknown. V lost 1 base to trimming and J lost 0 bases, with 11 bases between them. CDR1 and CDR2 from the germline V gene are SGHDN and FVKESK. The CDR3 is 16 amino acids. The sample originates from a study of response to subunit inactivated influenza vaccine. TCRdb fed the RT-PCR reads into MiXCR, producing one record per CDR3 protein. The sample consists of just over 300,000 distinct CDR3 sequences, roughly a fifth of them appearing once. Overall study results and limits: Authors suggested each seasonal influenza vaccination recruits few new T cells.

This sequence originates from a man aged 45 to 75 who received an inactivated influenza vaccine. The sample in question was PBMCs from blood, obtained less than 22 months after vaccination. This chain uses TRBV14 with TRBJ2-3; no firm D call. In DNA form, the CDR3 reads TGTGCCAGCAGCCAAGTCCGTTCCTCTAGCACAGATACGCAGTATTTT. It is translated as CASSQVRSSSTDTQYF.